This T cell receptor (beta chain) was captured in a study of cytomegalovirus exposure and HLA in healthy donors. Findings of the study overall: Rarity held for most TCR sequences, but there were some public TCRs that occurred in many donors. In a later analysis, parvovirus B19, influenza, CMV and Epstein-Barr virus appeared linked to several top co-occurrence clusters. Most subjects had HLA-A and HLA-B alleles reportedly predicted accurately by TCR beta sequences.

Primers for the PCR totalled 60 Vbeta and 13 Jbeta. Source study methods: Approximately 11 million of the approximately 80 million unique TCR beta chains counted in a later analysis were shared. The table came from immunoSEQ multiplex PCR; TCRdb's copy has only in-frame clones and leaves some out. That table is the source of V, J and clone size, and D and trimming were worked out from the DNA. The table lists 200,000 to 250,000 clones, just over 75% of them singletons. The CDR3 loop spans 16 amino acids. Germline V gene lookup returns CDR1 LNHNV and CDR2 YYDKDF (reference sequence). V was clipped by 1 base and J by 12 bases; unmatched bases: 14. To note about this clone: Its specificity is unknown.

The TCR comes from a man aged 18 to 35 in good health and CMV-seronegative. The chain joins TRBV15 to TRBJ1-2; 10 nucleotides line up with TRBD1. The sequenced sample consisted of PBMCs. CDR3 in amino acids: CATSRGVLTGGVTNTF. CDR3 nucleotides: TGTGCCACCAGCAGAGGAGTCCTGACAGGGGGCGTAACGAACACCTTC.